The 16 T cell receptor beta chains given below trace back to one sample, sequenced in a study of shared clonotypes between healthy human individuals. Naive CD8 cells, CD45RO-negative and positively selected for CCR7, excluded terminally differentiated effector memory CD45RA+ cells. Method: immunoSEQ multiplex PCR; TCRdb's copy keeps in-frame clones and lacks some. The sample comprises about 2.1 million clones, 93% of which are singletons, and 1.5% to 2% rests with the top ten. Material: naive CD8+ T cells from PBMCs. The receptor set was obtained from a young man in good health. Some clones in this sample may be carry-over from other donors' samples.

This chain connects TRBV7-9 to TRBJ1-3, with D maybe TRBD1 (5 bases). Trimming pared 4 bases from V and 4 bases from J, leaving 11 bases between. This CDR3 region has 14 residues. Germline V gene data show CDR1 as SEHNR and CDR2 as FQNEAQ (reference sequence). As DNA, the CDR3 is TGTGCCAGCAGCTCCATAGGGGTCGGAAACACCATATATTTT. Protein product: CASSSIGVGNTIYF.

The chain uses TRBV7-2 and TRBJ2-7; D may be TRBD2 (7 bases). The V end was cut by 4 bases, the J end by 3 bases, with 19 bases between. Germline V lookup: CDR1 SGHTA, CDR2 FQGNSA. The CDR3 spans 16 residues. CDR3 protein: CASSSNRAGHYYEQYF. As DNA, the CDR3 is TGTGCCAGCAGCTCGAACCGAGCGGGACACTACTACGAGCAGTACTTC.

This clone has just one count. The chain links TRBV7-2 to TRBJ2-7; weak D call: TRBD1 (5 bases). The germline gives CDR1 SGHTA, CDR2 FQGNSA. Between the trimmed V and J ends, which lost 1 base and 1 base, there was a span of 8 bases. The CDR3 is 14 amino acids. CDR3 region: CASSLGTSSYEQYF. DNA for the CDR3: TGTGCCAGCAGCTTAGGGACATCTTCCTACGAGCAGTACTTC.

This sequence joins TRBV7-8 and TRBJ2-1; maybe TRBD2 (6 bases). Germline loops: CDR1 SGHVS, CDR2 FQNEAQ. Trimming removed 4 bases from V and 4 bases from J, with 17 bases in between. The CDR3 covers 16 residues. Here the CDR3 reads CASSSEPGLKYNEQFF. The CDR3 bases are TGTGCCAGCAGCTCGGAGCCGGGACTCAAGTACAATGAGCAGTTCTTC. The variable domain in full, completed from reference TRBV7-8 and TRBJ2-1, reads GAGVSQSPRYKVAKRGQDVALRCDPISGHVSLFWYQQALGQGPEFLTYFQNEAQLDKSGLPSDRFFAERPEGSVSTLKIQRTQQEDSAVYLCASSSEPGLKYNEQFFGPGTRLTVL.

The chain couples TRBV9 to TRBJ2-2; no clear D. V was clipped by 0 bases and J by 0 bases, with 12 bases between them. Germline CDR1 and CDR2: SGDLS and YYNGEE. This CDR3 has 17 amino acids. The CDR3 nucleotides are TGTGCCAGCAGCGTAGCCGCCGCAAGGTCGAACACCGGGGAGCTGTTTTTT. Its translation: CASSVAAARSNTGELFF.

The chain couples TRBV5-4 to TRBJ2-5; TRBD2 might be the D (5 bases). V shed 7 bases and J shed 5 bases, with 15 bases lying between them. CDR1 is SGHNT, CDR2 YYREEE, per germline (reference sequence). The length of the CDR3 is 13 residues. The CDR3 bases are TGTGCCAGCCGCGGGTCTTTTATGGAGACCCAGTACTTC. As protein: CASRGSFMETQYF.

The chain links TRBV11-2 to TRBJ2-7; 7 nucleotides match TRBD2. CDR1 is SGHAT and CDR2 is FQNNGV in the germline V gene. The CDR3 extends over 15 amino acids. V was pared by 0 bases and J by 0 bases, with 2 bases of the junction left unmatched. The CDR3 spells CASSLEAGSSYEQYF. DNA for the CDR3: TGTGCCAGCAGCTTAGAAGCGGGGAGCTCCTACGAGCAGTACTTC.

The chain has TRBV7-9 and TRBJ2-5; no reliable D call. This CDR3 is 16 amino acids long. V was trimmed by 5 bases and J by 0 bases, leaving 16 bases between them. The V gene's germline CDR1 is SEHNR and CDR2 FQNEAQ (reference sequence). CDR3 loop: CASSTTRRMYQETQYF. The CDR3 nucleotides read TGTGCCAGCAGCACCACAAGACGGATGTACCAAGAGACCCAGTACTTC.

This clone was detected only once. The chain recombines TRBV16 with TRBJ1-4; D might be TRBD1 (5 bases). The CDR3 consists of 19 residues. Between the trimmed V and J ends, which lost 2 bases and 1 base, there was a span of 20 bases. Looked up from germline, CDR1 is KGHSY and CDR2 is FQNENV. CDR3: CASSQLGEGTTETNEKLFF. CDR3 coding DNA: TGTGCCAGCAGCCAACTCGGGGAAGGGACTACTGAAACTAATGAAAAACTGTTTTTT.

This clone was detected once. The chain recombines TRBV4-1 with TRBJ2-7; D is undetermined. Germline V CDR1 and CDR2: MGHRA, YSYEKL. The length of the CDR3 is 13 residues. Deletions cut 3 bases from V and 0 bases from J, with 6 bases between. This CDR3 is CASSQGYSYEQYF. The CDR3 DNA reads TGCGCCAGCAGCCAGGGATACTCCTACGAGCAGTACTTC.

This clone was seen once. The same CDR3 arises from other DNA sequences in this sample as well. The chain links TRBV29-1 to TRBJ2-1, with D tentatively TRBD2 (5 bases). This CDR3 contains 14 residues. With 5 bases removed from V and 0 bases from J, the gap between germline ends came to 11 bases. Germline values: CDR1 SQVTM, CDR2 ANQGSEA. CDR3 nucleotide sequence: TGCAGCGTTCCTACTGGGAGCTCCTACAATGAGCAGTTCTTC. Protein sequence: CSVPTGSSYNEQFF.

The CDR3 DNA reads as TGTGCCAGCAGTTTATCGGCCGGGGACAGGGCCTACGAGCAGTACTTC. Amino acid sequence: CASSLSAGDRAYEQYF. The chain has TRBV27 and TRBJ2-7, with 9 bases that match TRBD1. The CDR3 is 16 amino acids. V shed 0 bases, J shed 2 bases, and the junction held 5 bases outside the gene matches. Germline V gene sequence: CDR1 MNHEY, CDR2 SMNVEV (reference sequence).

The chain couples TRBV5-6 to TRBJ2-1; the D is unclear. This CDR3 spans 15 amino acids. V was shortened by 4 bases and J by 2 bases, with 13 bases between the two germline ends. Germline CDR1 SGHDT, CDR2 YYEEEE. CDR3 coding DNA: TGTGCCAGCAGCAGAACCCCCAACCCCTACAATGAGCAGTTCTTC. Residues: CASSRTPNPYNEQFF. Full variable domain (outside the CDR3, taken from reference TRBV5-6 and TRBJ2-1): DAGVTQSPTHLIKTRGQQVTLRCSPKSGHDTVSWYQQALGQGPQFIFQYYEEEERQRGNFPDRFSGHQFPNYSSELNVNALLLGDSALYLCASSRTPNPYNEQFFGPGTRLTVL.

The chain couples TRBV7-6 to TRBJ2-1, with 12 bases lining up with TRBD2. Germline trimming cut 5 bases from V and 6 bases from J; bases unmatched to any gene: 5. Germline loops: CDR1 SGHVS, CDR2 FNYEAQ. The CDR3 runs to 15 residues. CDR3 in DNA: TGTGCCAGCAGCCTCACTAGCGGGGGGCCCAATGAGCAGTTCTTC. Translating it yields CASSLTSGGPNEQFF.

The chain joins TRBV27 to TRBJ2-7, with 8 bases matching TRBD2. The V gene end was trimmed by 4 bases and the J gene end by 7 bases; junction bases not matched to a gene: 15. This CDR3 has 16 residues. Germline V gene data show CDR1 as MNHEY and CDR2 as SMNVEV (reference sequence). The CDR3 loop is CASSSDPLRGEVEQYF. The CDR3 nucleotides read TGTGCCAGCAGTTCCGACCCCTTGCGGGGGGAAGTGGAGCAGTACTTC.

This rearrangement joins TRBV9 to TRBJ2-6; tentative D call: TRBD1 (5 bases). The germline gives CDR1 SGDLS, CDR2 YYNGEE. CDR3 length: 15 residues. Trimming removed 4 bases from V and 1 base from J, with 9 bases in between. The CDR3 region is CASSPKGSGANVLTF. Here the CDR3 DNA reads TGTGCCAGCAGCCCTAAGGGGTCTGGGGCCAACGTCCTGACTTTC. Variable domain in full (rest from reference TRBV9 and TRBJ2-6): DSGVTQTPKHLITATGQRVTLRCSPRSGDLSVYWYQQSLDQGLQFLIQYYNGEERAKGNILERFSAQQFPDLHSELNLSSLELGDSALYFCASSPKGSGANVLTFGAGSRLTVL.